The 10 T cell receptor beta chains in this list originate from one sample, sequenced in a study of blood T cell repertoires in COVID-19. Here immunoSEQ multiplex PCR was the method, and the copy in TCRdb shows in-frame clones only, minus some. The sample consists of some 130,000 clones, more than 75% of them appearing once. Sequencing was done on a sample of peripheral blood. Receptors were obtained from a man between 65 and 79 years old with active COVID-19.

The chain's CDR3 is CASSLAVNRGRSPLHF. As DNA, the CDR3 is TGTGCCAGCAGCTTAGCAGTTAACAGGGGGCGGTCACCCCTCCACTTT. V usage is TRBV7-2 and J usage is TRBJ1-6, with 9 bases aligning to TRBD1. Per the germline V gene, CDR1 is SGHTA and CDR2 is FQGNSA. V trimming: 0 bases; J trimming: 10 bases; junction bases outside the gene matches: 7. This CDR3 is 16 amino acids long. Based on the CDR3 plus reference TRBV7-2 and TRBJ1-6, the full variable domain is GAGVSQSPSNKVTEKGKDVELRCDPISGHTALYWYRQSLGQGLEFLIYFQGNSAPDKSGLPSDRFSAERTGGSVSTLTIQRTQQEDSAVYLCASSLAVNRGRSPLHFGNGTRLTVT.

This clone showed up just a few times. CDR3 in amino acids: CASQGSGNTEAFF. CDR3 in DNA: TGTGCCAGTCAGGGTAGCGGGAACACTGAAGCTTTCTTT. The chain carries TRBV5-4 and TRBJ1-1, with D perhaps matching TRBD1 (5 bases). Trimming removed 8 bases from V and 1 base from J, with 12 bases in between. This CDR3 comprises 13 residues. Germline CDR1 reads SGHNT; CDR2 reads YYREEE (reference sequence).

This rearrangement joins TRBV11-2 to TRBJ2-2; the match to TRBD2 covers 7 bases. The CDR3 consists of 16 residues. CDR1 and CDR2 from the germline V gene are SGHAT and FQNNGV. The junction had 4 bases not matched to a gene; V was cut back by 3 bases and J by 0 bases. The CDR3 DNA follows: TGTGCCAGCAGCTTTACGGCGGGGGCGAACACCGGGGAGCTGTTTTTT. Protein sequence: CASSFTAGANTGELFF.

The V gene is TRBV27, the J gene TRBJ1-6; D not resolved. CDR1 MNHEY and CDR2 SMNVEV come from the germline V gene (reference sequence). This CDR3 has 15 residues. Trimming stripped 2 bases from V and 4 bases from J, with 9 bases between. The CDR3 nucleotides are TGTGCCAGCAGTTTAACCCTAGGTTATAATTCACCCCTCCACTTT. This gives the protein CASSLTLGYNSPLHF.

V is TRBV13 and J is TRBJ2-2; D may be TRBD1 (6 bases). Trimming took 0 bases from V and 7 from J, leaving 9 bases between them. This CDR3 contains 14 residues. The germline V gene has CDR1 PRHDT and CDR2 FYEKMQ (reference sequence). The CDR3 bases are TGTGCCAGCAGCTTAGGTCAGGGGCACGGGGAGCTGTTTTTT. The encoded protein is CASSLGQGHGELFF. Filled out from reference TRBV13 and TRBJ2-2, the complete variable domain reads AAGVIQSPRHLIKEKRETATLKCYPIPRHDTVYWYQQGPGQDPQFLISFYEKMQSDKGSIPDRFSAQQFSDYHSELNMSSLELGDSALYFCASSLGQGHGELFFGEGSRLTVL.

This chain uses TRBV5-4 with TRBJ1-2; D gene ambiguous. Looked up from germline, CDR1 is SGHNT and CDR2 is YYREEE (reference sequence). With 4 bases removed from V and 2 bases from J, the gap between germline ends came to 9 bases. The CDR3 loop spans 13 amino acids. The CDR3 sequence is CASSIDGNYGYTF. CDR3 in DNA: TGTGCCAGCAGCATTGACGGGAACTATGGCTACACCTTC.

This sequence joins TRBV6-5 and TRBJ1-4, with D hard to call. CDR3 size: 15 residues. Trimming pared 0 bases from V and 4 bases from J, leaving 9 bases between. Germline V gene sequence: CDR1 MNHEY, CDR2 SVGAGI. DNA for the CDR3: TGTGCCAGCAGTTACTCGGCAGGAAATAATGAAAAACTGTTTTTT. Amino acid sequence: CASSYSAGNNEKLFF.

The CDR3 reads CASSVEGRPPLHF. In DNA form, the CDR3 reads TGTGCCAGCAGCGTCGAGGGGAGGCCACCCCTCCACTTT. This chain uses TRBV9 with TRBJ1-6, with D tentatively TRBD1 (5 bases). Germline-derived CDR1 and CDR2 are SGDLS and YYNGEE. CDR3 size: 13 residues. The V end was cut by 2 bases, the J end by 11 bases, with 11 bases between.

The genes are TRBV3-1 (or the pseudogene TRBV3-2) and TRBJ2-3, with TRBD1 as a possible D gene (5 bases). Trimming cost V 3 bases and J 8 bases, with 21 bases left between them. There are 16 residues in the CDR3. The germline gives CDR1 LGHDT, CDR2 YNNKEL (reference sequence). DNA for the CDR3: TGTGCCAGCAGCCATCTCGACAGTAAACTCTCCGGTACGCAGTATTTT. This sequence encodes CASSHLDSKLSGTQYF.

This chain uses TRBV30 with TRBJ2-7; 8 bases align to TRBD2. V shed 3 bases and J 6 bases; nucleotides not matched to a gene: 4. The germline gives CDR1 GTSNPN, CDR2 SVGIG (reference sequence). This CDR3 region has 12 residues. CDR3 bases: TGTGCCTGGAGCGGGGGACTAGGCGAGCAGTACTTC. As protein: CAWSGGLGEQYF.